Below are 10 T cell receptor beta chains sequenced from a single sample in a study of T-cell memory formation after mild COVID-19. TCRdb re-called the 5' RACE reads with MiXCR, one entry per CDR3 protein. The top ten hold 9% to 15% of the sample, which has roughly 450,000 distinct CDR3 sequences, around a sixth seen once. Material for sequencing was PBMCs or a T cell subset sorted from them (not recorded which). These receptors originate from an adult woman who had mild COVID-19 (a few samples of this study predate the infection). Cell type and time point are not known.

The DNA for the CDR3 is TGTGCCAGCAGGCGCGAAGCGGGGGGGAACACCGGGGAGCTGTTTTTT. Translated, it gives CASRREAGGNTGELFF. The chain couples TRBV3-1 to TRBJ2-2, with 9 bases matching TRBD2. In germline, CDR1 is LGHDT, CDR2 YNNKEL (reference sequence). The CDR3 covers 16 residues. Trimming removed 6 bases from V and 1 base from J; junction bases left unmatched: 6.

This clonotype was counted only a few times. The chain links TRBV4-2 to TRBJ2-4, with TRBD2 matching over 8 bases. V trimming: 3 bases; J trimming: 8 bases; junction bases outside the gene matches: 9. The CDR3 is 15 residues long. CDR1 is LGHNA, CDR2 YNFKEQ, per germline. The CDR3 sequence: CASSQPREGRDIQYF. In DNA, the CDR3 is TGTGCCAGCAGCCAGCCTCGGGAGGGCCGGGACATTCAGTACTTC.

The chain links TRBV7-9 to TRBJ2-3, with a possible D match to TRBD2 (6 bases). Germline V CDR1 and CDR2: SEHNR, FQNEAQ (reference sequence). The CDR3 has 18 amino acids. V lost 5 bases to trimming and J lost 6 bases, with 27 bases between them. DNA of the CDR3: TGTGCCAGCAGCCTACGTAGCGTCGACTTTTCCGGAGGGGATACGCAGTATTTT. It codes for CASSLRSVDFSGGDTQYF.

V usage is TRBV11-2 and J usage is TRBJ2-1, with D unresolved. The CDR3 loop spans 15 amino acids. V shed 6 bases and J shed 7 bases, with 19 bases lying between them. Per the germline V gene, CDR1 is SGHAT and CDR2 is FQNNGV. The CDR3 DNA is TGTGCCAGCAGACACTCGGGTGGTAGCTTTAATGAGCAGTTCTTC. It codes for CASRHSGGSFNEQFF.

In its sample, this clonotype was seen a few times. J is TRBJ2-3 and V is TRBV12-3 or TRBV12-4; 9 bases match TRBD1. Trimming removed 5 bases from V and 4 bases from J; junction bases left unmatched: 7. The CDR3 runs to 15 residues. Here the CDR3 DNA reads TGTGCCAGCAGTCGAACAGGGGGCAGGGCAGATACGCAGTATTTT. This sequence encodes CASSRTGGRADTQYF.

The rearrangement joins TRBV29-1 to TRBJ2-1; D unclear. V lost 7 bases, J lost 12 bases, and 22 bases lay in between. The CDR3 is 13 amino acids. Germline CDR1 is SQVTM and CDR2 is ANQGSEA. DNA for the CDR3: TGCAGCGCCCCGGACGGCACCCGTTCAGTGCAGTTCTTC. Amino acid sequence: CSAPDGTRSVQFF.

This clonotype was seen a few times. The gene calls are TRBV12-5 and TRBJ2-3; 12 bases agree with TRBD2. Per the germline V gene, CDR1 is LGHNT and CDR2 is FRNRAP. The CDR3 totals 19 residues. V lost 3 bases, J lost 3 bases, and 13 bases stayed unmatched. This CDR3 reads CASGLQLTSGSRATDTQYF. Here the CDR3 DNA reads TGTGCTAGTGGTTTACAGTTGACTAGCGGGAGCCGAGCGACAGATACGCAGTATTTT.

With regard to this clonotype: It may be a read error: a sequence one base away is much more abundant. The chain combines TRBV27 with TRBJ2-7, with 8 bases matching TRBD1. The trim removed 6 bases at V and 0 bases at J, leaving 4 bases unmatched. Germline V gene data show CDR1 as MNHEY and CDR2 as SMNVEV (reference sequence). The CDR3 spans 14 residues. The CDR3 region is CASRRDRHSYEQYF. As DNA, the CDR3 is TGTGCCAGCAGGCGGGACAGGCACTCCTACGAGCAGTACTTC.

This clonotype was seen more than once but under ten times. The chain recombines TRBV20-1 with TRBJ2-1; 14 nucleotides line up with TRBD2. CDR1 is DFQATT and CDR2 is SNEGSKA in the germline V gene (reference sequence). The CDR3 is 15 amino acids. V lost 5 bases, J lost 10 bases, and 10 bases stayed unmatched. The CDR3 loop is CSAPRLAGGGAEQFF. The DNA for the CDR3 is TGCAGTGCTCCCAGACTAGCGGGAGGGGGTGCAGAGCAGTTCTTC.

This clonotype turned up a few times. The chain joins TRBV24-1 to TRBJ1-2; D uncertain. The CDR3 consists of 13 residues. V was clipped by 3 bases and J by 3 bases, with 7 bases between them. Germline-derived CDR1 and CDR2 are KGHDR and SFDVKD. CDR3 sequence (DNA): TGTGCCACCAGTGATAGCCGCGACTATGGCTACACCTTC. Its protein is CATSDSRDYGYTF.